The clone carrying this TCR beta chain occurred a few times. Deep-level running was used for the assay. Each PCR replicate run on unsorted PBMC took in about 0.3 ug DNA, about 30,000 T cell genomes. In the original analysis: There were no quality scores in the junction-only immunoSEQ sequences, so filtering differed. Profiled with immunoSEQ multiplex PCR; TCRdb holds only in-frame clones, not every one. V, J and clone size are those of that table, while D and trimming were read from the DNA. The repertoire holds about 460,000 clones, with roughly 80% as singletons. V was shortened by 0 bases and J by 0 bases, with 7 bases between the two germline ends. This CDR3 is built from 14 residues. Germline V gene sequence: CDR1 SGHRS, CDR2 YFSETQ. The sample originates from a study of shared clonotypes between healthy human individuals. Some 90 million PBMCs supplied genomic DNA for unsorted samples.

This clonotype was sampled from a woman aged 40 to 50 in good health. Some clones in this sample may be carry-over from other donors' samples. The chain carries TRBV5-1 and TRBJ2-7; D unresolved. Source material: PBMCs. CDR3 loop: CASSLGRDSYEQYF. The CDR3 coding sequence is TGCGCCAGCAGCTTGGGAAGGGACTCCTACGAGCAGTACTTC.